Below are 23 T cell receptor beta chains sequenced from a single sample in a study of blood T cell repertoires in COVID-19. TCRdb keeps only in-frame clones here, not all; method: immunoSEQ multiplex PCR. The sample lists 200,000 to 300,000 clones; 85% to 90% were seen once. Source material: PBMCs or T cells enriched from blood (not recorded which). The receptors were gathered from a woman aged 25 to 39 who had recovered from COVID-19.

This chain joins TRBV9 and TRBJ2-3; 10 nucleotides agree with TRBD1. Germline assignment: CDR1 SGDLS and CDR2 YYNGEE. Trimming took 3 bases from V and 6 from J; bases not matched to a gene: 13. This CDR3 spans 17 amino acids. The CDR3 nucleotides are TGTGCCAGCAGCGCGACATTCCGGGACAGGGGATTGGATACGCAGTATTTT. It translates to CASSATFRDRGLDTQYF.

The genes are TRBV20-1 and TRBJ1-5, with D hard to call. The CDR3 runs 15 residues. The V gene's germline CDR1 is DFQATT and CDR2 SNEGSKA (reference sequence). V was shortened by 3 bases and J by 1 base, with 13 bases between the two germline ends. The CDR3 DNA sequence: TGCAGTGCTAGTCTGGGAGAATACAGCAATCAGCCCCAGCATTTT. This sequence encodes CSASLGEYSNQPQHF.

The chain carries TRBV4-3 and TRBJ1-3; D gene uncertain. Trimming left V 0 bases short and J 8 bases short, with 14 bases between. CDR3 size: 15 residues. Germline V gives CDR1 LGHNA, CDR2 YSLEER. The CDR3: CASSQDGARSDTIYF. The CDR3 region has the DNA TGCGCCAGCAGCCAAGATGGAGCCCGATCGGACACCATATATTTT.

As regards this clone: The junction differs from germline at one of its ends, possibly a read error. The chain couples TRBV5-5 to TRBJ1-1; D gene unclear. CDR3 length equals 13 residues. Looked up from germline, CDR1 is SGHKS and CDR2 is YYEKEE (reference sequence). CDR3 region: CASSLTRDTEAFF. DNA of the CDR3: TGCGCCAGCAGCTTGACTCGGGACACTGAAGCTTTCTTT.

The V and J genes are TRBV30 and TRBJ1-2; D uncertain. CDR1 and CDR2 (germline): GTSNPN, SVGIG (reference sequence). V was shortened by 5 bases and J by 8 bases, with 18 bases between the two germline ends. This CDR3 is 13 amino acids long. The CDR3 DNA reads TGTGCCTGGTCTCAAAGGGAGGATCGGGGCTACACCTTC. Its protein is CAWSQREDRGYTF. Full variable domain (missing parts from reference TRBV30 and TRBJ1-2): SQTIHQWPATLVQPVGSPLSLECTVEGTSNPNLYWYRQAAGRGLQLLFYSVGIGQISSEVPQNLSASRPQDRQFILSSKKLLLSDSGFYLCAWSQREDRGYTFGSGTRLTVV.

This sequence joins TRBV3-1 (or the pseudogene TRBV3-2) and TRBJ1-4; tentatively, D is TRBD1 (6 bases). The germline V and J ends were trimmed by 4 bases and 11 bases, with 17 bases remaining between them. This CDR3 contains 14 residues. Germline values: CDR1 LGHDT, CDR2 YNNKEL (reference sequence). CDR3 bases: TGTGCCAGCAGCCCCATCCGGGACACCATTAAACTGTTTTTT. Protein sequence: CASSPIRDTIKLFF.

This clone was detected only a few times. The V call is TRBV18, the J call TRBJ1-2; possibly TRBD1 for D (5 bases). Germline assignment: CDR1 KGHSH and CDR2 LQKENI. The CDR3 covers 16 residues. Trimming pared 1 base from V and 1 base from J, leaving 13 bases between. This CDR3 reads CASSPRSAGINYGYTF. The CDR3 coding sequence is TGTGCCAGCTCACCACGATCCGCAGGGATTAACTATGGCTACACCTTC.

The CDR3 loop reads CASSQGTSGTLNEQFF. CDR3 sequence (DNA): TGTGCCAGCAGCCAAGGTACTAGCGGGACGCTTAATGAGCAGTTCTTC. The gene calls are TRBV14 and TRBJ2-1; 10 bases fit TRBD2. The CDR3 has 16 residues. The V gene's germline CDR1 is SGHDN and CDR2 FVKESK. Trimming removed 1 base from V and 7 bases from J; junction bases left unmatched: 7. The variable domain in full, completed from reference TRBV14 and TRBJ2-1, reads EAGVTQFPSHSVIEKGQTVTLRCDPISGHDNLYWYRRVMGKEIKFLLHFVKESKQDESGMPNNRFLAERTGGTYSTLKVQPAELEDSGVYFCASSQGTSGTLNEQFFGPGTRLTVL.

This chain links TRBV19 with TRBJ1-4, with TRBD1 matching 10 bases. The V segment lost 6 bases and the J segment 7 bases; nucleotides outside the gene matches: 5. The CDR3 length is 14 residues. Germline CDR1 and CDR2: LNHDA and SQIVND (reference sequence). In DNA, the CDR3 is TGTGCCAGTAGGCTGGGACAGGGGAGTGAAAAACTGTTTTTT. Encoded protein: CASRLGQGSEKLFF.

This chain joins TRBV10-3 and TRBJ2-1; 13 bases are a match to TRBD2. There are 15 residues in the CDR3. V was pared by 6 bases and J by 5 bases, with 4 bases of the junction left unmatched. The germline V gene has CDR1 ENHRY and CDR2 SYGVKD. The CDR3 here is CAIRGTSGTNNEQFF. CDR3 coding DNA: TGTGCCATCAGGGGGACTAGCGGGACCAACAATGAGCAGTTCTTC.

V usage is TRBV19 and J usage is TRBJ1-2; the D gene is possibly TRBD1 (6 bases). The CDR3 runs to 15 residues. From germline, CDR1 is LNHDA and CDR2 SQIVND (reference sequence). Between the trimmed V and J ends, which lost 4 bases and 6 bases, there was a span of 18 bases. CDR3 residues: CASSKALKTGNGYTF. The CDR3 DNA is TGTGCCAGTAGTAAGGCTTTGAAAACAGGGAATGGCTACACCTTC.

The V gene is TRBV27, the J gene TRBJ2-5, with D maybe TRBD2 (6 bases). V lost 8 bases to trimming and J lost 4 bases, with 8 bases between them. This CDR3 region has 11 residues. CDR1 is MNHEY and CDR2 is SMNVEV in the germline V gene (reference sequence). The CDR3 DNA follows: TGTGCCAGCGGAGGGGTAGAGACCCAGTACTTC. As protein: CASGGVETQYF.

The chain recombines TRBV4-3 with TRBJ2-1, with 7 bases matching TRBD2. V shed 0 bases and J 7 bases; nucleotides not matched to a gene: 9. This CDR3 is built from 16 residues. CDR1 and CDR2 (germline): LGHNA, YSLEER. The CDR3 loop reads CASSQDRAGDYNEQFF. As DNA, the CDR3 is TGCGCCAGCAGCCAAGATCGCGCGGGAGATTATAATGAGCAGTTCTTC.

This chain uses TRBV29-1 with TRBJ1-2, with 7 positions matching TRBD1. After removal of 3 bases from V and 6 bases from J, the junction contained 7 bases not matched to a gene. Germline CDR1 SQVTM, CDR2 ANQGSEA. The CDR3 spans 13 residues. In nucleotides, the CDR3 is TGCAGCGTTGATAAGCTCAGGGGGGATGGCTACACCTTC. Amino acid sequence: CSVDKLRGDGYTF.

The rearrangement joins TRBV19 to TRBJ1-2; a weak D match, TRBD1 (5 bases). The CDR3 is made up of 14 amino acids. Trimming took 6 bases from V and 1 from J, leaving 12 bases between them. Per germline, CDR1 LNHDA and CDR2 SQIVND (reference sequence). The CDR3 DNA sequence: TGTGCCAGTAGAAAATCCGGGGGTAACTATGGCTACACCTTC. Translation gives CASRKSGGNYGYTF.

V gene TRBV3-1 (or the pseudogene TRBV3-2) combines with J gene TRBJ2-6; D is undetermined. Germline V CDR1 and CDR2: LGHDT, YNNKEL (reference sequence). This CDR3 region has 17 residues. V was trimmed by 2 bases and J by 0 bases, leaving 11 bases between them. Here the CDR3 DNA reads TGTGCCAGCAGCCAAAATTGGGCAAGCTCTGGGGCCAACGTCCTGACTTTC. Amino acids: CASSQNWASSGANVLTF.

The chain uses TRBV28 and TRBJ1-1, with D hard to call. Germline V lookup: CDR1 MDHEN, CDR2 SYDVKM. The V gene lost 6 bases and the J gene lost 6 bases, with 14 bases spanning the gap. The CDR3 runs to 13 residues. CDR3 in DNA: TGTGCCAGCAGCCCCTCCAGAATGGCTGAAGCTTTCTTT. Translation: CASSPSRMAEAFF. Drawing the rest from reference TRBV28 and TRBJ1-1, the complete variable domain is DVKVTQSSRYLVKRTGEKVFLECVQDMDHENMFWYRQDPGLGLRLIYFSYDVKMKEKGDIPEGYSVSREKKERFSLILESASTNQTSMYLCASSPSRMAEAFFGQGTRLTVV.

A word on this clone: This sample also contains other DNA sequences that code for the same CDR3. The rearrangement joins TRBV15 to TRBJ2-1; 9 bases match TRBD1. The CDR3 consists of 15 residues. The germline V gene has CDR1 LNHNV and CDR2 YYDKDF (reference sequence). V shed 3 bases and J 0 bases; nucleotides not matched to a gene: 0. The CDR3 bases are TGTGCCACCAGCAGGGACAGGGGCTCCTACAATGAGCAGTTCTTC. It codes for CATSRDRGSYNEQFF. The whole variable domain, filled in from reference TRBV15 and TRBJ2-1, reads DAMVIQNPRYQVTQFGKPVTLSCSQTLNHNVMYWYQQKSSQAPKLLFHYYDKDFNNEADTPDNFQSRRPNTSFCFLDIRSPGLGDTAMYLCATSRDRGSYNEQFFGPGTRLTVL.

The CDR3 protein is CASSVRAYQPQHF. The CDR3 region has the DNA TGTGCCAGCAGCGTCAGGGCCTATCAGCCCCAGCATTTT. V is TRBV12-3 or TRBV12-4 and J is TRBJ1-5; D perhaps matches TRBD1 (5 bases). Trimming took off 6 bases at V and 5 bases at J, with 11 bases between the two ends. The CDR3 has 13 amino acids.

The J gene is TRBJ2-2, the V gene TRBV14; 15 bases fit TRBD2. J was trimmed by 7 bases and V by 2 bases; bases with no gene match: 11. This CDR3 comprises 19 residues. The V gene's germline CDR1 is SGHDN and CDR2 FVKESK. The CDR3 nucleotides are TGTGCCAGCAGCCAATCCCCCTGGACTAGCGGGAGGGCCATCGGGGAGCTGTTTTTT. Its translation: CASSQSPWTSGRAIGELFF. The full variable domain, with the rest looked up from reference TRBV14 and TRBJ2-2, is EAGVTQFPSHSVIEKGQTVTLRCDPISGHDNLYWYRRVMGKEIKFLLHFVKESKQDESGMPNNRFLAERTGGTYSTLKVQPAELEDSGVYFCASSQSPWTSGRAIGELFFGEGSRLTVL.

J is TRBJ1-2 and V is TRBV19; 7 nucleotides align to TRBD1. This CDR3 region has 16 residues. J was trimmed by 4 bases and V by 3 bases; bases with no gene match: 11. The germline V gene has CDR1 LNHDA and CDR2 SQIVND (reference sequence). The CDR3 protein is CASSIDSLGQAYGYTF. The DNA of the CDR3 is TGTGCCAGTAGTATCGATTCTTTAGGACAGGCCTATGGCTACACCTTC.

The genes are TRBV27 and TRBJ1-1, with D hard to call. This CDR3 has 13 residues. Germline V lookup: CDR1 MNHEY, CDR2 SMNVEV (reference sequence). Trimming shortened V by 6 bases and J by 7 bases, and 15 bases separated the two germline ends. The CDR3 reads CASSLSDGREAFF. The CDR3 region has the DNA TGTGCCAGCAGCCTTAGCGACGGCCGTGAAGCTTTCTTT.

The chain recombines TRBV18 with TRBJ1-2, with a weak D call TRBD1 (5 bases). This CDR3 region has 14 residues. Trimming took 3 bases from V and 2 from J, leaving 10 bases between them. Germline V gives CDR1 KGHSH, CDR2 LQKENI. CDR3 nucleotide sequence: TGTGCCAGCTCACCCGGGGGGGGAAACTATGGCTACACCTTC. It is translated as CASSPGGGNYGYTF.